Only a few counts were recorded for the clone carrying this T cell receptor beta chain. Sequencing used immunoSEQ multiplex PCR; TCRdb keeps in-frame clones, though not all of them. The data show 85,000 to 95,000 clones, more than 70% seen once. The data stem from a study of blood T cell repertoires in COVID-19. The V and J ends lost 0 bases and 8 bases respectively, with 10 bases between them. Per germline, CDR1 SEHNR and CDR2 FQNEAQ (reference sequence). The CDR3 length is 14 residues. This sequence was found in a human donor with acute or convalescent COVID-19. The donor label of this sample is uncertain. The chain joins TRBV7-9 to TRBJ1-4, with unresolved D. The sequenced material came from peripheral blood. The CDR3: CASSLATDREKLFF. In DNA form, the CDR3 reads TGTGCCAGCAGCTTAGCAACAGATCGGGAAAAACTGTTTTTT.